These 4 T cell receptor beta chains came from one sample sequenced in a study of blood T cell dynamics during melanoma immunotherapy. Time point denoted: pre-treatment baseline. Profiling relied on immunoSEQ multiplex PCR, and the TCRdb table lists in-frame clones only, not all of them. The table has about 9,600 clones, roughly 90% seen once. This sample comprised blood, obtained from a patient treated with checkpoint blockade. Receptor source: a human donor with melanoma.

The genes are TRBV5-1 and TRBJ2-1; D uncertain. Germline V gene lookup returns CDR1 SGHRS and CDR2 YFSETQ. The V end lost 0 bases, the J end lost 0 bases, and 7 bases lay between the germline ends. The CDR3 has 15 amino acids. Here the CDR3 reads CASSLERSSYNEQFF. DNA for the CDR3: TGCGCCAGCAGCTTGGAACGGAGCTCCTACAATGAGCAGTTCTTC.

V usage is TRBV6-5 and J usage is TRBJ2-2, with D tentatively TRBD1 (6 bases). Germline CDR1 is MNHEY and CDR2 is SVGAGI. The V end lost 1 base, the J end lost 4 bases, and 7 bases lay between the germline ends. The CDR3 consists of 14 residues. The CDR3 spells CASSYWGRTGELFF. The DNA for the CDR3 is TGTGCCAGCAGTTACTGGGGGCGCACCGGGGAGCTGTTTTTT.

The V and J genes are TRBV6-6 and TRBJ1-1, with TRBD1 as a possible D gene (6 bases). The CDR3 extends over 15 amino acids. Trimming left V 6 bases short and J 1 base short, with 15 bases between. Germline V gene sequence: CDR1 MNHNY, CDR2 SVGAGI (reference sequence). CDR3 residues: CASRLGDIQNTEAFF. CDR3 DNA sequence: TGTGCCAGCAGGCTCGGGGACATCCAGAACACTGAAGCTTTCTTT.

The CDR3 sequence: CASSLYPQGTRVYGYTF. The CDR3 DNA sequence: TGTGCCAGCAGTTTATATCCACAGGGGACCCGAGTCTATGGCTACACCTTC. V and J are TRBV27 and TRBJ1-2; 7 nucleotides line up with TRBD1. J was trimmed by 4 bases and V by 1 base; bases with no gene match: 12. CDR3 length: 17 amino acids. Per germline, CDR1 MNHEY and CDR2 SMNVEV (reference sequence).